This T cell receptor beta chain was captured by sequencing in a study of blood T cell repertoires in COVID-19. Study processing details: Scientists estimated how many nucleated cells there were by amplifying reference gene primers. Generated by immunoSEQ multiplex PCR, the TCRdb table keeps only in-frame clones and is missing some. The DNA was the basis for D and trimming; V, J and clone size are from that table. The profile shows about 46,000 clones, 75% to 90% of them singletons. V was clipped by 4 bases and J by 0 bases, with 7 bases between them. This CDR3 comprises 15 residues. Germline V gives CDR1 SGHVS, CDR2 FNYEAQ.

The sample was peripheral blood. The J gene is TRBJ2-6, the V gene TRBV7-6; no reliable D call. This TCR was sampled from a human donor with active COVID-19. The donor label of this sample is uncertain. This CDR3 is CASSSKLSGANVLTF. For the CDR3, the DNA is TGTGCCAGCAGCTCCAAACTCTCTGGGGCCAACGTCCTGACTTTC.